This T cell receptor beta chain was obtained from a study of cytomegalovirus exposure and HLA in healthy donors. This CDR3 contains 11 residues. V shed 6 bases and J shed 10 bases, with 11 bases lying between them. In germline, CDR1 is SGHNT, CDR2 YYREEE (reference sequence). Regarding the study as a whole: In a later analysis, an Asian-associated ancestry cluster reportedly showed fewer N-insertions than the approximately 610-donor mean. V- and J-gene trimming of TCR beta was linked (in a later analysis) to a missense DCLRE1C variant. A highly shared variant cluster was judged a likely technical artifact.

Concerning this clone itself: Its antigen is not known.

Primers included in the PCR were 60 Vbeta and 13 Jbeta primers. Some clones are missing from TCRdb's copy, which holds only in-frame ones; the method was immunoSEQ multiplex PCR. Of around 150,000 clones detected, roughly 80% appear once; the ten largest clones hold about an eighth. The sequence came from a woman in her 40s in good health and CMV-seronegative. The chain employs TRBV5-4 and TRBJ2-1; D is unclear. The sequenced material came from PBMCs. CDR3 nucleotide sequence: TGTGCCAGCATCAAGAACAGCGAGCAGTTCTTC. Translating gives CASIKNSEQFF.